The present T cell receptor (beta chain) was sequenced within a study of cytomegalovirus exposure and HLA in healthy donors. Some clones are missing from TCRdb's copy, which holds only in-frame ones; the method was immunoSEQ multiplex PCR. The sample contains 100,000 to 150,000 clones, 89% of which appear only once. The donors were part of the approximately 120-subject validation cohort, which stood apart from the approximately 630-subject first cohort. This CDR3 region has 12 residues. The germline V gene has CDR1 MDHEN and CDR2 SYDVKM. The V end was cut by 3 bases, the J end by 9 bases, with 11 bases between.

The TCR was taken from a woman aged 18-35 years in good health and CMV-seronegative. Sequencing used PBMCs. J is TRBJ1-1 and V is TRBV28; possible D gene TRBD1, 5 bases. CDR3 nucleotide sequence: TGTGCCAGCAGTTTGGTCAGGGCTCAAGCTTTCTTT. The encoded protein is CASSLVRAQAFF.